In its sample, the clone carrying this T cell receptor (beta chain) was seen once. Relapsing-remitting disease, either stable or active, was present in the treatment-naive patients who were the multiple sclerosis controls. The data stem from a study of CD8 T cells in Susac syndrome. When the RNA was reverse transcribed, random hexamers were used with an input of roughly 0.45 to 1 ug. Using its own MiXCR run on the immunoSEQ multiplex PCR reads, TCRdb lists one record per CDR3 protein. The repertoire holds about 290,000 distinct CDR3 sequences, with about 91% as singletons. Germline values: CDR1 SGHAT, CDR2 FQNNGV. This CDR3 region has 16 residues. J lost 2 bases, V lost 0 bases, and 5 bases had no gene match.

The gene calls are TRBV11-2 and TRBJ2-3, with TRBD2 matching over 7 bases. The sequencing input was CD8+ T cells from PBMCs. The receptor was derived from a human donor with multiple sclerosis. CDR3 DNA sequence: TGTGCCAGCAGCTTAGAGTCTAGCGGTTACACAGATACGCAGTATTTT. Amino acid sequence: CASSLESSGYTDTQYF. Using reference TRBV11-2 and TRBJ2-3 for the parts outside the CDR3, the full variable domain is EAGVAQSPRYKIIEKRQSVAFWCNPISGHATLYWYQQILGQGPKLLIQFQNNGVVDDSQLPKDRFSAERLKGVDSTLKIQPAKLEDSAVYLCASSLESSGYTDTQYFGPGTRLTVL.